Sequencing of this TCR beta chain was carried out in a study of T cells in Graves' hyperthyroidism and ophthalmopathy. Findings of the study overall: Also found in blood were most expanded thyroid clonotypes above 0.001. Ophthalmopathy onset followed model prediction by a median approximately 6.2 months.

The study defined stable Graves' hyperthyroidism as no ophthalmopathy progression within 18 months. It was RNA transcripts that yielded the amplified TCR beta CDR3 regions. The primer set for the first-round RT-PCR of the TCR CDR3 was HTBI. Each CDR3 protein is one row after TCRdb ran MiXCR on the multiplex PCR reads. Seen here are roughly 100,000 distinct CDR3 sequences, around 40% observed once, and the top ten hold roughly 10%. This CDR3 is 15 amino acids long. Unmatched junction bases numbered 11, after V lost 2 bases and J lost 6 bases. Germline assignment: CDR1 GTSNPN and CDR2 SVGIG (reference sequence). This clonotype came up a few times. The antigen remains undetermined.

The sample consisted of peripheral blood or thyroid tissue (not recorded which). The chain employs TRBV30 and TRBJ1-2; 8 bases match TRBD1. This receptor was obtained from a woman aged 25-40 years with Graves' hyperthyroidism. This chain's CDR3 is CAWSQRQGRLDGYTF. CDR3 bases: TGTGCCTGGAGTCAACGACAGGGGAGATTGGATGGCTACACCTTC.